This T cell receptor (beta chain) was captured in a study of blood T cell repertoires in COVID-19. Measured with immunoSEQ multiplex PCR; TCRdb has only the in-frame clones, and not every one. Of roughly 190,000 clones listed, around nine tenths are singletons. Looked up from germline, CDR1 is LGHDT and CDR2 is YNNKEL (reference sequence). The J segment lost 0 bases and the V segment lost 7 bases, leaving 8 bases of the junction unmatched. CDR3 length equals 15 residues. The V and J genes are TRBV3-1 (or the pseudogene TRBV3-2) and TRBJ1-1, with TRBD1 identical over 7 bases. Sample: peripheral blood. This clonotype originated in a young man with active or convalescent COVID-19. The CDR3 DNA follows: TGTGCCAGCACCCGACAGGGATACATGAACACTGAAGCTTTCTTT. Its translation is CASTRQGYMNTEAFF.